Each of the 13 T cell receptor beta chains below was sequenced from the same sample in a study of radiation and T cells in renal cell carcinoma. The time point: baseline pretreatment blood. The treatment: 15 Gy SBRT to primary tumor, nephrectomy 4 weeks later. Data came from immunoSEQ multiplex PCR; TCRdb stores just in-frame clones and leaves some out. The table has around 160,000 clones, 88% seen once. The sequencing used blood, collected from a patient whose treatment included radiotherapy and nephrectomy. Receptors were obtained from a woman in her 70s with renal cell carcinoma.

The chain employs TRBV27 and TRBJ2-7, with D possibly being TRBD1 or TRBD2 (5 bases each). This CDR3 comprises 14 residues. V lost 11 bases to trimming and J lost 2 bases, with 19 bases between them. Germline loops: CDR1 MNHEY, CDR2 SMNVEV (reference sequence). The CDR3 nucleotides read TGTGCCTCCCCCGGGGCTGTCGCCACCTACGAGCAGTACTTC. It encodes CASPGAVATYEQYF.

This CDR3 is CSVDRGLQETQYF. The CDR3 region has the DNA TGCAGCGTTGACCGGGGATTACAAGAGACCCAGTACTTC. This chain joins TRBV29-1 and TRBJ2-5, with TRBD2 as a possible D gene (5 bases). V was trimmed by 3 bases and J by 2 bases, leaving 10 bases between them. Germline CDR1 is SQVTM and CDR2 is ANQGSEA. The CDR3 spans 13 residues.

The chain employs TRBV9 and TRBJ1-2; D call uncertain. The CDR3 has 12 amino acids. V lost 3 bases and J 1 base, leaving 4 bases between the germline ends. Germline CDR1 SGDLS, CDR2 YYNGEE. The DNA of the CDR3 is TGTGCCAGCAGCGCGTATAACTATGGCTACACCTTC. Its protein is CASSAYNYGYTF.

The CDR3 loop is CASSFYSGANVLTF. The DNA of the CDR3 is TGTGCCAGCAGCTTTTACTCTGGGGCCAACGTCCTGACTTTC. V usage is TRBV7-2 and J usage is TRBJ2-6; D gene uncertain. The CDR3 is 14 residues long. Germline V lookup: CDR1 SGHTA, CDR2 FQGNSA. Trimming shortened V by 3 bases and J by 0 bases, and 3 bases separated the two germline ends.

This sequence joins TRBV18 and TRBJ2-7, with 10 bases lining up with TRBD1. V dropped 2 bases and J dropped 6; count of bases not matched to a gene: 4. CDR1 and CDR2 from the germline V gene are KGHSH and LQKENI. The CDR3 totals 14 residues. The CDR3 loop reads CASSPMGDRGEQYF. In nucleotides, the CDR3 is TGTGCCAGCTCACCAATGGGGGACAGGGGCGAGCAGTACTTC.

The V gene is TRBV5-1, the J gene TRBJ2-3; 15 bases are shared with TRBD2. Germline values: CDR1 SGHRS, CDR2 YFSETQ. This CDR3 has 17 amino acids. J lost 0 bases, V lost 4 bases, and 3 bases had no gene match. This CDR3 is CASSHGLAGGSTDTQYF. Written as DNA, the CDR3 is TGCGCCAGCAGCCACGGACTAGCGGGGGGGAGCACAGATACGCAGTATTTT.

CDR3 DNA: TGTGCCAGCAGCGTAGGAGGACAGGGGGCTATAGAGACCCAGTACTTC. It encodes CASSVGGQGAIETQYF. V and J are TRBV9 and TRBJ2-5, with 11 bases aligning to TRBD1. Unmatched junction bases numbered 5, after V lost 0 bases and J lost 4 bases. The CDR3 length is 16 residues. The germline CDR1 and CDR2 sequences are SGDLS and YYNGEE.

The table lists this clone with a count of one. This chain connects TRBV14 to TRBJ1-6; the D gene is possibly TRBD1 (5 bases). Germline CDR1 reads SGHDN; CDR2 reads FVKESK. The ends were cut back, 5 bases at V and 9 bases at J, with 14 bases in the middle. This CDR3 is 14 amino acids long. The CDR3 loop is CASSYPGRSSPLHF. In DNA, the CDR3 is TGTGCCAGCAGCTATCCGGGACGGAGTTCACCCCTCCACTTT.

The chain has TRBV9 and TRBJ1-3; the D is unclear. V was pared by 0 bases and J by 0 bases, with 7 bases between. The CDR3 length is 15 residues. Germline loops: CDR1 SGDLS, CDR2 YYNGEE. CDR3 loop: CASSVGLASGNTIYF. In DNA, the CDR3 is TGTGCCAGCAGCGTAGGGCTGGCCTCTGGAAACACCATATATTTT.

The CDR3 reads CSVDTGKNEQYF. CDR3 DNA sequence: TGCAGCGTTGATACAGGTAAAAACGAGCAGTACTTC. V and J are TRBV29-1 and TRBJ2-7, with a weak D call TRBD1 (5 bases). Trimming pared 3 bases from V and 5 bases from J, leaving 11 bases between. The CDR3 is 12 amino acids. Germline loops: CDR1 SQVTM, CDR2 ANQGSEA.

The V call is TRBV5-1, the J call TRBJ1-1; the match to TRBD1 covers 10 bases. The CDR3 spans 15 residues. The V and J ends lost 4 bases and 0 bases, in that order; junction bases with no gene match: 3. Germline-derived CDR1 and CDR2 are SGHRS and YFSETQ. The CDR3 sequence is CASSRTGGLNTEAFF. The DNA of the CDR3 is TGCGCCAGCAGCAGGACAGGGGGATTGAACACTGAAGCTTTCTTT.

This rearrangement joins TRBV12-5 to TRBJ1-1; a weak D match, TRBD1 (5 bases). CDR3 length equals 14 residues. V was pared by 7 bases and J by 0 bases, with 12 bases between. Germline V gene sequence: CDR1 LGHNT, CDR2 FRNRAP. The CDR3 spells CASAPTGLNTEAFF. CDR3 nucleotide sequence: TGTGCTAGTGCCCCCACAGGCCTGAACACTGAAGCTTTCTTT.

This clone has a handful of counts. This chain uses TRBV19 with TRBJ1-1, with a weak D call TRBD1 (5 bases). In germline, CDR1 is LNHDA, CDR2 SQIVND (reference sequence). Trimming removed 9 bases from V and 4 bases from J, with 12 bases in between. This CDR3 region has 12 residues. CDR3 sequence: CASWRGGTEAFF. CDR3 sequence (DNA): TGTGCCAGCTGGCGGGGCGGCACTGAAGCTTTCTTT.